This T cell receptor (beta chain) was captured by sequencing in a study of cytomegalovirus exposure and HLA in healthy donors (dated by TCRdb to about 2017). With respect to the entire study: An earlier analysis of roughly 630 of the donors reported more than 250 Gb of sequence data and some 120 million unique TCR beta sequences from roughly 180 million T cells. About 310 gigabases of sequencing data and 70 million to 100 million unique TCR sequences were included in an early release covering about 700 HLA-typed donors. Of the approximately 400 genotyped donors, roughly 85% fell in the genetic ancestry cluster associated with self-reported Caucasian donors. The study aimed to test whether signatures of past pathogen exposure could be identified by cataloging public T cell receptors. The T cell repertoires of some 670 subjects were profiled by immunosequencing and related to cytomegalovirus serostatus. A separate validation cohort of some 130 different subjects was used in addition to the roughly 700-subject first cohort. High-throughput TCR immunosequencing, statistical association of individual TCRs with disease status, and machine learning were combined to predict cytomegalovirus infection status. To study patterns of TCR occurrence, a later analysis re-analyzed previously published TCR beta repertoires from 550 to 800 donors and added high-resolution HLA genotyping. The later analysis used no new phenotypic data to find candidate immune exposures, relying instead on TCR beta sequences and their occurrence across donors. An earlier analysis of 587 of the donors used high-throughput TCR beta sequencing to judge whether each TCR beta V gene segment behaved as functional or pseudogenic. Donor age, sex, ethnicity and CMV serostatus were compiled together with the repertoire data. A later genetic analysis took genome-wide SNP genotypes for about 55% of the 666 donors and used that subset as a discovery cohort. Every discovery cohort repertoire had been produced on one sequencing platform. HLA typing covered class I and class II loci at four-digit resolution. The number of donors typed differed by locus, with roughly 620-630 for A, B, C, DRB1 and DQB1, roughly 520 for DQA1, about 610 for DPA1, and over 400 for DPB1. Because of strong linkage in the cohort, roughly five DR-DQ haplotypes were treated as single units for association and clustering. On average, 235,054 unique TCR beta nucleotide sequences were sequenced per donor among a few hundred genotyped donors of the cohort, with about 17% of those sequences being non-productive. General study outcomes and caveats: The earlier analysis of some 560 of the donors excluded approximately 17 rarely observed V segments, including chromosome 9 orphons, because counts were too low. V-gene and J-gene trimming of TCR beta chains was associated with a missense DCLRE1C variant in a later genetic analysis, and the association was replicated in an independent cohort. In an earlier analysis of roughly 560 of the donors, most TCR beta V segments were observed in productive rearrangements about 87% or about 30% of the time, broadly matching IMGT annotations. Compared with equally common non-associated chains, HLA-associated TCR beta chains in a later analysis were more clonally expanded and had lower generation probabilities. In a later analysis, the rate of TCR association differed among HLA loci, with DRB1 alleles having the most associated TCRs and HLA-C alleles having the fewest. When HLA alleles, especially DR and DQ, strongly co-occurred, TCR associations were difficult to assign to individual alleles. The only immune exposure information available for the cohort was CMV serostatus. The study listed approximately 150 TCR beta chains as associated with cytomegalovirus. A later analysis found that most CMV-associated TCR beta chains appeared HLA-restricted, with HLA associations seemingly driven largely by CMV exposure. A further reported finding was that TCR beta sequences accurately predicted the HLA-A and HLA-B alleles for most subjects in the first cohort. A group of highly shared sequence variants was considered likely to be a technical artifact of the sequencing pipeline. Three of the identified cytomegalovirus-associated TCR beta chains were confirmed in vitro to be specific for cytomegalovirus antigens. HLA typing was unavailable for some donors at each locus, so association tests used only the typed subset. At a false discovery rate of 0.05, a later analysis linked roughly 17,000 TCR beta sequences to specific HLA alleles. The presence/absence analyses assumed that sequencing depth was roughly uniform across donors, and that assumption may not be true. The classifier was reported to diagnose cytomegalovirus status with high specificity and sensitivity in both the original and validation cohorts. According to a later analysis, parvovirus B19, influenza, CMV and Epstein-Barr virus appeared linked to several top co-occurrence clusters. Most TCR sequences were observed very rarely across donors, whereas some public TCRs were present in many individuals. This cohort had only TCR beta chains sequenced, and the lack of alpha or paired-chain data limited which features could be detected. Correlated functional status among segregating V segments might reflect linkage disequilibrium, but an unknown experimental factor could not be ruled out. According to a later genetic analysis, donors in an Asian-associated ancestry cluster had fewer N-insertions in productive TCRs than the approximately 710-donor mean. The authors suggested that the approach could potentially be extended to other disease states and immunological phenotypes.

The library came from the immunoSEQ multiplex PCR assay. For the multiplex PCR, a mixture combining 60 forward primers for TCR Vbeta segments and 13 reverse primers for TCR Jbeta segments was used. The CDR3 region of rearranged TCR beta genes was amplified from genomic DNA with a multiplex PCR assay. The Illumina HiSeq System was used to sequence the amplified TCR beta libraries as 87-base-pair reads. In the source study's methods: Across the 700 or so repertoires, a later analysis counted 80 million or so unique TCR beta chains, 9.5 million to 12 million of which were shared by at least two donors. A nearest-neighbor algorithm error-corrected the raw reads and collapsed the reads into unique sequences, merging closely related sequences to remove PCR and sequencing errors. V, D and J gene segments were assigned by aligning CDR3 sequences to IMGT reference sequences. Each retained sequence needed at least a six-nucleotide match to both a V gene segment and a J gene segment. Rearrangements were classified as productive when the CDR3 lacked stop codons and remained in frame with V and J, and all other rearrangements were classified as non-productive. CDR3 was defined by IMGT convention, running from the second conserved V-encoded cysteine to the conserved J-encoded phenylalanine. The earlier analysis of approximately 590 of the donors excluded any sequence lacking an unambiguous match to a single V gene segment. In an earlier analysis of several hundred of the donors, V segments were called functional above 56.7% productive rearrangements and were called segregating when the between-donor standard deviation exceeded 5%. A statistical classification framework was built for diagnosing cytomegalovirus status from the catalog of TCR beta chain sequences. In a later analysis, TCR nucleotide sequences were compared against IMGT/GENE-DB human TR gene sequences so that V and J genes could be assigned. Using the TCRdist pipeline, a later analysis assigned CDR3 sequences along with most-parsimonious VDJ recombination scenarios. In a later analysis, every TCR beta chain was defined by the combination of its CDR3 amino acid sequence and its V-gene family, and reads without a unique V-gene family were dropped. In a later analysis, around 650 highly shared, low-generation-probability nucleotide sequences were removed to address suspected cross-contamination and a sequencing artifact. In a later analysis, a clonal expansion index was calculated for each public chain from normalized within-repertoire ranks of inferred template counts. A later analysis computed generation probabilities with a VDJ recombination model fitted to out-of-frame rearrangements, and checked the results against IGoR. In a later analysis, hypergeometric tests were used to score TCR-TCR, TCR-HLA and TCR-CMV co-occurrence, with a repertoire-size bias correction applied to TCR pairs. To estimate false discovery rates, a later analysis permuted the HLA or CMV assignments 20 times. A later analysis grouped co-occurring TCRs with DBSCAN, adding TCRdist sequence similarity when clustering within HLA-allele-positive subsets. Repertoires with fewer than 30,000 or more than 120,000 public chains were left out of co-occurrence clustering, as were about 5 repertoires with anomalous nucleotide sharing. Entries here come from immuneACCESS through TCRdb and include only in-frame sequences with V and J called. Some clones fail to appear in such tables; in the studies checked, an unresolved V gene covers under half of the shortfall, and the cause of the remainder is unknown. Clone size and V and J calls were adopted from that table, with D and trimming inferred from the DNA. This sample has some 170,000 clones in its table, and 75% to 90% of those were observed once. The top ten clones comprise 0.95% to 1% of the sample.

In total, about 650 healthy bone marrow donors made up the cohort. At the time of sampling, all cohort members were nominally healthy, though unrecorded immune exposures were likely present. The donor tested CMV seropositive and was one of the 289 seropositive cohort members. A peripheral blood sample was collected from each donor, and TCR beta sequencing was performed on peripheral blood mononuclear cells. Genomic DNA extraction from the blood cell samples was performed with the Qiagen DNeasy Blood Extraction Kit. This clone was recorded only once. What this receptor recognizes is not known. Within one base of it there is no much larger clone, and no base qualities were kept. The receptor comes from a girl aged 2-10 years in good health and CMV-seropositive. Sequenced input: PBMCs.

The CDR3 region has the sequence CASSPRDRRSDTQYF. The sequenced DNA: TGTGCCAGCAGCCCTCGGGACAGGCGTTCGGATACGCAGTATTTT. The chain uses TRBV6-6 and TRBJ2-3, with 8 central nucleotides matching TRBD1. The germline V gene (reference sequence) supplies CDR1 MNHNY and CDR2 SVGAGI. V loses 6 bases at its end and J loses 6 bases; junction bases beyond the gene matches: 11. Taken from cysteine to phenylalanine, the CDR3 has 15 residues. Of the read, only the CDR3 DNA is kept; its 45 bases are in frame from base 1.